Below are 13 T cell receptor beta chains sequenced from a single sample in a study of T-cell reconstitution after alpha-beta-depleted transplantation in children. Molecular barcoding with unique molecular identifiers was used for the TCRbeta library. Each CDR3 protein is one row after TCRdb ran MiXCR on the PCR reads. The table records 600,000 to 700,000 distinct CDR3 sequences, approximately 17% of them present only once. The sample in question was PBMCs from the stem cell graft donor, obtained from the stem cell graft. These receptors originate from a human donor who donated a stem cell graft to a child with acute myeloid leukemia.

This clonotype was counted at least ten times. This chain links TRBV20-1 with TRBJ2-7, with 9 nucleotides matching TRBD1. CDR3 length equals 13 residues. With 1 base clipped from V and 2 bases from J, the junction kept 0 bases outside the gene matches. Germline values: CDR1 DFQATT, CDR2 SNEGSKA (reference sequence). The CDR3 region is CSARGQGAYEQYF. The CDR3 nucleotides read TGCAGTGCTAGAGGACAGGGGGCCTACGAGCAGTACTTC.

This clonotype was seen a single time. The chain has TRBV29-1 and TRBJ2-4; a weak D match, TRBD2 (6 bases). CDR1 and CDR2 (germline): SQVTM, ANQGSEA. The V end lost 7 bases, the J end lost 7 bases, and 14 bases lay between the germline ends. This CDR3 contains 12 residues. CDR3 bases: TGCAGCGGGGGGGACTCCACGAACATTCAGTACTTC. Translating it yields CSGGDSTNIQYF.

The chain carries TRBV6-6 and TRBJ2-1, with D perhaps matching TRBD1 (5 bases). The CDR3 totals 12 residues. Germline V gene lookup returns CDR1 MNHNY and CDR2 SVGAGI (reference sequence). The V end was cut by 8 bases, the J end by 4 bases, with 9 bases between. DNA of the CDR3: TGTGCCAGCCATACAGGTTACAATGAGCAGTTCTTC. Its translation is CASHTGYNEQFF.

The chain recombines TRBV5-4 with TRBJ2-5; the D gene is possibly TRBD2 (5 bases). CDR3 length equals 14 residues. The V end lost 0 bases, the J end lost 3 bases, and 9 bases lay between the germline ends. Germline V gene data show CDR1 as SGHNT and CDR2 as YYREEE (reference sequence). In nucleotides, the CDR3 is TGTGCCAGCAGCTTGGCACAGAGGGAAGAGACCCAGTACTTC. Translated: CASSLAQREETQYF.

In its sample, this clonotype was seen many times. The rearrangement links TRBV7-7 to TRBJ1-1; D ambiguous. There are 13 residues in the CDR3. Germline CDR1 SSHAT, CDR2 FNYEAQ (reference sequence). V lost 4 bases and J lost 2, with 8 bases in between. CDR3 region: CASSSQPNTEAFF. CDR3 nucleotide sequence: TGTGCCAGCAGCTCCCAACCTAACACTGAAGCTTTCTTT.

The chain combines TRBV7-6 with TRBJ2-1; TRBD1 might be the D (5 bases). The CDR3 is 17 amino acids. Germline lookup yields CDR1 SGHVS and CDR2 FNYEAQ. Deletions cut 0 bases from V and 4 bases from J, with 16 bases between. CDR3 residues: CASSLASWTTTYNEQFF. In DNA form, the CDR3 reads TGTGCCAGCAGCTTAGCGAGCTGGACAACGACTTACAATGAGCAGTTCTTC.

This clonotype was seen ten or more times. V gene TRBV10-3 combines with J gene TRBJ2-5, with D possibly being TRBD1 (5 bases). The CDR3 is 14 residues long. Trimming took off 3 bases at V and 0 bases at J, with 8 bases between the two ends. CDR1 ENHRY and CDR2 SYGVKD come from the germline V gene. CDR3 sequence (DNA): TGTGCCATCAGTGACCGACAGAACCAAGAGACCCAGTACTTC. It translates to CAISDRQNQETQYF.

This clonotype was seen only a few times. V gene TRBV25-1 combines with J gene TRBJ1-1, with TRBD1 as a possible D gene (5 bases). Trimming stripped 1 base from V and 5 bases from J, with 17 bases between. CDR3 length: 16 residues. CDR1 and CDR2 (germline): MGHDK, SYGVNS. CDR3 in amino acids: CASSESTLGRGTEAFF. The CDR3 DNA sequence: TGTGCCAGCAGTGAATCGACCCTCGGGAGGGGAACTGAAGCTTTCTTT.

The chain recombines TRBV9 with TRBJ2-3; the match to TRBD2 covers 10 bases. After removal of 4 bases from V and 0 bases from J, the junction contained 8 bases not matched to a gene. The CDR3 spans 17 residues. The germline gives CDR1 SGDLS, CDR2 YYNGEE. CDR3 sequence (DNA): TGTGCCAGCAGCAAAGGAATAGCGGGGGGAAGCACAGATACGCAGTATTTT. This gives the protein CASSKGIAGGSTDTQYF.

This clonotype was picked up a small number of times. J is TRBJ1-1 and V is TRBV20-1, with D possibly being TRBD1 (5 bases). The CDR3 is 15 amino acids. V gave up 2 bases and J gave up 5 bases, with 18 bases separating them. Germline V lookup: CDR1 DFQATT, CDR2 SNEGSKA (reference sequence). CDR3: CSARPVAGRNTEAFF. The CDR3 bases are TGCAGTGCTAGACCAGTCGCAGGGCGGAATACTGAAGCTTTCTTT.

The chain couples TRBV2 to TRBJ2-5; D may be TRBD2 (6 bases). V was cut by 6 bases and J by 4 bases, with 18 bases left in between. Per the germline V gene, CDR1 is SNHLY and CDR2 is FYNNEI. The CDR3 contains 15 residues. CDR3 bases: TGTGCCAGCAGGCAGACGGGAGTTACGGGAGAGACCCAGTACTTC. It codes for CASRQTGVTGETQYF.

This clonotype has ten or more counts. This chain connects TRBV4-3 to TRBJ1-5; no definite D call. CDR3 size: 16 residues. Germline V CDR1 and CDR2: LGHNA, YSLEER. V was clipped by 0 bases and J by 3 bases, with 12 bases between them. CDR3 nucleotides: TGCGCCAGCAGCCAAGAATCGAAAGGGCTCAATCAGCCCCAGCATTTT. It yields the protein CASSQESKGLNQPQHF.

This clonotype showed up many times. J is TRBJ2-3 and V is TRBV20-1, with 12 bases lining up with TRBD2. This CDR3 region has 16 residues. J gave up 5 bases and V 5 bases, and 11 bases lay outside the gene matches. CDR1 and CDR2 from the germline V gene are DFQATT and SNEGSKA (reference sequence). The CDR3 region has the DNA TGCAGTGCTCCCCGGACTAGCGGGGACCCCATAGATACGCAGTATTTT. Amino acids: CSAPRTSGDPIDTQYF.